This section outlines one T cell receptor beta chain sequence together with its context. The data were obtained in a study of T cell repertoires in cytomegalovirus infection. TCRdb processed the reads anew with MiXCR; each CDR3 protein has one entry. The sample holds 200,000 to 250,000 distinct CDR3 sequences; about 20% are singletons and the top ten take roughly 18%. The sample consisted of CD8+ T cells from PBMCs. The TCR was taken from a human donor in good health (CMV status not recorded). Some clones in this sample may be carry-over from other donors' samples.

The CDR3 loop is CASRVSRGNNEQFF. The CDR3 DNA is TGTGCCAGCAGGGTCTCCCGGGGAAACAATGAGCAGTTCTTC. The chain couples TRBV2 to TRBJ2-1, with D perhaps TRBD2 (5 bases). There are 14 residues in the CDR3. Between the trimmed V and J ends, which lost 6 bases and 5 bases, there was a span of 14 bases. Germline lookup yields CDR1 SNHLY and CDR2 FYNNEI.